This T cell receptor (beta chain) was found in a study of T cells in Graves' hyperthyroidism and ophthalmopathy. Study outcomes and limitations: Ophthalmopathy was identified by the model a median about 6.8 months ahead of onset. Classification by a 13 V-J model distinguished ophthalmopathy from stable hyperthyroidism.

In its sample, this clonotype was seen many times. What it binds is not known. The V gene's germline CDR1 is GTSNPN and CDR2 SVGIG (reference sequence). The CDR3 loop spans 15 amino acids. Trimming removed 3 bases from V and 3 bases from J; junction bases left unmatched: 7. TCR beta CDR3 regions were amplified from RNA transcripts. Researchers ran a first-round RT-PCR on the TCR CDR3 using the HTBI primer set. TCRdb reanalysed the multiplex PCR reads using MiXCR and keeps one entry per CDR3 protein. The sample consists of roughly 180,000 distinct CDR3 sequences, 8% to 9.5% of them appearing once. V usage is TRBV30 and J usage is TRBJ2-4; TRBD1 aligns across 8 bases. This TCR derives from a woman aged 18-29 years with Graves' hyperthyroidism that later progressed to Graves' ophthalmopathy. The specimen sequenced was blood. The DNA of the CDR3 is TGTGCCTGGAGCGACAGGGGTATTGGCAAAAACATTCAGTACTTC. Translated, it gives CAWSDRGIGKNIQYF.